This T cell receptor (beta chain) was recovered during a study of regulatory T cells in long-lasting Graves disease. Study outcomes and limitations: Reduced TCR diversity was observed in persistent Graves' patients versus newly diagnosed patients. There were preferences for TRBV28, TRBJ1-2 and TRBJ2-5 in persistent disease. Those with persistent disease had in common more public clonotypes (fewer than 3,000) than new patients (about 970).

This clonotype was counted a few times. Its cognate antigen is unknown. Germline trimming cut 7 bases from V and 6 bases from J; bases unmatched to any gene: 4. The CDR3 runs 12 residues. Germline V gives CDR1 SNHLY, CDR2 FYNNEI. The time point is: persistent/refractory GD, antithyroid drugs over 5 years with positive TRAb. PBMC-extracted RNA yielded the TCR library. Diagnoses of Graves' disease were made by American Thyroid Association guidelines. With iRepertoire HTBI primers and Arm-PCR of CDR3 regions, TCR beta libraries were built. MiXCR, run by TCRdb on the multiplex PCR reads, gives a single entry per CDR3 protein. The sample consists of 600,000 to 850,000 distinct CDR3 sequences, approximately 31% of them appearing once.

This TCR came from a female donor with Graves disease. V and J are TRBV2 and TRBJ2-7, with TRBD2 identical over 9 bases. The material sequenced was peripheral blood mononuclear cells (PBMCs), taken when the disease was refractory, from a patient treated with antithyroid drugs. In DNA, the CDR3 is TGTGCCAGCATGGGACTAGCTTCCGAGCAGTACTTC. Residues: CASMGLASEQYF.